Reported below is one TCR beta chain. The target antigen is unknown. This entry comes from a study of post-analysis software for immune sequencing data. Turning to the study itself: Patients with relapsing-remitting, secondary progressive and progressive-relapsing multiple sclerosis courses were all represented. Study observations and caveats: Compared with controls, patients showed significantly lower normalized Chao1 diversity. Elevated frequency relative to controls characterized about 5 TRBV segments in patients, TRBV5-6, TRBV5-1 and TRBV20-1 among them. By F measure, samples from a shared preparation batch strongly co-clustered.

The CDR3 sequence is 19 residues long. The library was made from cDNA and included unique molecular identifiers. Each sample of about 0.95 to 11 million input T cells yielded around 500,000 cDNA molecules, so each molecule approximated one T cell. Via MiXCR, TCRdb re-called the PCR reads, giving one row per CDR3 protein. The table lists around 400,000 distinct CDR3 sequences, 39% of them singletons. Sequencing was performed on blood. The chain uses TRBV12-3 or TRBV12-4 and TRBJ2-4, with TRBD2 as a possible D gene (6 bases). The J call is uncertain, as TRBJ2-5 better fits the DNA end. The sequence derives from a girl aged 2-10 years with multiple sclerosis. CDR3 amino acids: CASRQQPPGVIQYQETQYF. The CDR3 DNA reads TGTGCCAGCAGGCAACAGCCGCCGGGGGTAATCCAGTATCAAGAGACCCAGTACTTC.